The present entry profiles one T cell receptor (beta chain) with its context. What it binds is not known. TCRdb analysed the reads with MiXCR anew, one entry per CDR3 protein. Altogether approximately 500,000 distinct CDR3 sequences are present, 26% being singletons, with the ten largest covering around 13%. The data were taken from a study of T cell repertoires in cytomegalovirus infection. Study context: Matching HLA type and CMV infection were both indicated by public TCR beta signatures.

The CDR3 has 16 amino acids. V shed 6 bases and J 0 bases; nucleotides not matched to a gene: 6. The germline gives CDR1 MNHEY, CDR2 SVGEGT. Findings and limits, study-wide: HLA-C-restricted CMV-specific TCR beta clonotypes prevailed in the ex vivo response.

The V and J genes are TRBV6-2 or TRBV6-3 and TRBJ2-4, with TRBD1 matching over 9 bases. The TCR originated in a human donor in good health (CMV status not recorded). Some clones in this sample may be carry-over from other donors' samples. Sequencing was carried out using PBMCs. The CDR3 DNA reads TGTGCCAGCAGAGGGACAGGGTCCCAAGCCAAAAACATTCAGTACTTC. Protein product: CASRGTGSQAKNIQYF.